A selection of T cell receptor beta chains follows, all from one sample in a study of blood T cell repertoires in COVID-19. Generated by immunoSEQ multiplex PCR, the TCRdb table keeps only in-frame clones and is missing some. Here the sample spans some 300,000 clones, approximately 91% being singletons. The sequenced sample consisted of PBMCs or T cells enriched from blood (not recorded which). These receptors were taken from a woman aged 40 to 50 who had recovered from COVID-19. Each CDR3 is given with its conserved first and last residue. The order of the fields is CDR3 DNA, CDR3 protein, clone size, J gene, D gene, V gene, CDR3 length. A D gene is named only where the DNA matches it firmly. The listing skips clone size in some rows; elsewhere it reads once, few, many or a size class.

CDR3nt: TGCAGTGCTAGTCGAGATATCGCCTACGAGCAGTACTTC; CDR3aa: CSASRDIAYEQYF; abundance: .; j_gene: TRBJ2-7; d_gene: .; v_gene: TRBV20-1; len: 13
CDR3nt: TGTGCCAGCAGTGAGACGGAGGGCCAAGAGACCCAGTACTTC; CDR3aa: CASSETEGQETQYF; abundance: .; j_gene: TRBJ2-5; d_gene: .; v_gene: TRBV2; len: 14
CDR3nt: TGTGCCAGCATTATCGGGGCTAGCGGGAGTGGGGAGCTGTTTTTT; CDR3aa: CASIIGASGSGELFF; abundance: .; j_gene: TRBJ2-2; d_gene: TRBD2; v_gene: TRBV19; len: 15
CDR3nt: TGCAGCGGTGGACAGAGGGAGTACGAGCAGTACTTC; CDR3aa: CSGGQREYEQYF; abundance: .; j_gene: TRBJ2-7; d_gene: .; v_gene: TRBV29-1; len: 12
CDR3nt: TGCGCCAGCAGCTTGGCCCCCGGTAGTAGTGGCTACACCTTC; CDR3aa: CASSLAPGSSGYTF; abundance: .; j_gene: TRBJ1-2; d_gene: .; v_gene: TRBV5-1; len: 14
CDR3nt: TGCAGCGGGCGATTACAGGGGGCCTATGGCTACACCTTC; CDR3aa: CSGRLQGAYGYTF; abundance: .; j_gene: TRBJ1-2; d_gene: TRBD1; v_gene: TRBV29-1; len: 13
CDR3nt: TGTGCCAGCAGTTCATTGGCCGGGGGAATCCAGTGGGAGACCCAGTACTTC; CDR3aa: CASSSLAGGIQWETQYF; abundance: .; j_gene: TRBJ2-5; d_gene: .; v_gene: TRBV28; len: 17
CDR3nt: TGTGCCAGCAAGGGTGAGGGATACGGGCAGTACTTC; CDR3aa: CASKGEGYGQYF; abundance: .; j_gene: TRBJ2-7; d_gene: .; v_gene: TRBV28; len: 12
CDR3nt: TGTGCCAGCAGCTCCTTGACAGGGGCGAACACTGAAGCTTTCTTT; CDR3aa: CASSSLTGANTEAFF; abundance: .; j_gene: TRBJ1-1; d_gene: TRBD1; v_gene: TRBV7-2; len: 15
CDR3nt: TGTGCCAGCAAATTCACAGGTGCGAACACTGAAGCTTTCTTT; CDR3aa: CASKFTGANTEAFF; abundance: .; j_gene: TRBJ1-1; d_gene: .; v_gene: TRBV2; len: 14
CDR3nt: TGTGCCAGCAGTGAAAACTTCTTTAGCACAGATACGCAGTATTTT; CDR3aa: CASSENFFSTDTQYF; abundance: few; j_gene: TRBJ2-3; d_gene: .; v_gene: TRBV6-1; len: 15
CDR3nt: TGTGCCAGCAGTGGGAGCGCCGTAGGCATTCAGTACTTC; CDR3aa: CASSGSAVGIQYF; abundance: .; j_gene: TRBJ2-4; d_gene: .; v_gene: TRBV2; len: 13
CDR3nt: TGCAGTGCTAGTAGTTCTAGCGGGAGGGCTGAGCAGTTCTTC; CDR3aa: CSASSSSGRAEQFF; abundance: .; j_gene: TRBJ2-1; d_gene: TRBD2; v_gene: TRBV20-1; len: 14
CDR3nt: TGTGCCAGCAGGCTAGCGGGAGGGCGGACCGGGGAGCTGTTTTTT; CDR3aa: CASRLAGGRTGELFF; abundance: few; j_gene: TRBJ2-2; d_gene: TRBD2; v_gene: TRBV7-2; len: 15
CDR3nt: TGTGCCAGCAGCGGGTGGACTAGCGGGAAATACAATGAGCAGTTCTTC; CDR3aa: CASSGWTSGKYNEQFF; abundance: .; j_gene: TRBJ2-1; d_gene: TRBD2; v_gene: TRBV5-4; len: 16
CDR3nt: TGCAGCGTGGAGGGACAGGGGCGCGCCGGGGAGCTGTTTTTT; CDR3aa: CSVEGQGRAGELFF; abundance: .; j_gene: TRBJ2-2; d_gene: TRBD1; v_gene: TRBV29-1; len: 14
CDR3nt: TGTGCCAGCAGTTTGGGGGCGGCGATGAACACTGAAGCTTTCTTT; CDR3aa: CASSLGAAMNTEAFF; abundance: .; j_gene: TRBJ1-1; d_gene: .; v_gene: TRBV28; len: 15
CDR3nt: TGTGCCAGCAGCTTGAGGACAGCGGTATACACCGGGGAGCTGTTTTTT; CDR3aa: CASSLRTAVYTGELFF; abundance: .; j_gene: TRBJ2-2; d_gene: .; v_gene: TRBV7-6; len: 16
CDR3nt: TGCGCCAGCAGCCAAGAAGCCGGGGATGGCTACACCTTC; CDR3aa: CASSQEAGDGYTF; abundance: once; j_gene: TRBJ1-2; d_gene: .; v_gene: TRBV4-3; len: 13
CDR3nt: TGTGCCAGCAGCTTAGTTGGCGGGGGGGCATCCGACGAGCAGTACTTC; CDR3aa: CASSLVGGGASDEQYF; abundance: .; j_gene: TRBJ2-7; d_gene: TRBD2; v_gene: TRBV7-2; len: 16
CDR3nt: TGTGCCAGCAGCCAGGCAGGACAGAACACTGAAGCTTTCTTT; CDR3aa: CASSQAGQNTEAFF; abundance: .; j_gene: TRBJ1-1; d_gene: .; v_gene: TRBV3-1/TRBV3-2; len: 14
CDR3nt: TGTGCCAGCAGCTCGACAGGGTATACTAATGAAAAACTGTTTTTT; CDR3aa: CASSSTGYTNEKLFF; abundance: .; j_gene: TRBJ1-4; d_gene: TRBD1; v_gene: TRBV7-9; len: 15
CDR3nt: TGTGCCAGCAAAGACAGCGGGGGCAATCAGCCCCAGCATTTT; CDR3aa: CASKDSGGNQPQHF; abundance: .; j_gene: TRBJ1-5; d_gene: .; v_gene: TRBV19; len: 14
CDR3nt: TGTGCCAGCAGCCAATCCTCCGGAAACACCATATATTTT; CDR3aa: CASSQSSGNTIYF; abundance: .; j_gene: TRBJ1-3; d_gene: .; v_gene: TRBV3-1/TRBV3-2; len: 13
CDR3nt: TGTGCCAGCAGCTTAGCGACAGGGGGCCTTGAAAAACTGTTTTTT; CDR3aa: CASSLATGGLEKLFF; abundance: .; j_gene: TRBJ1-4; d_gene: TRBD1; v_gene: TRBV7-2; len: 15
CDR3nt: TGTGCCAGCAGCTCCATAGCGGGAGGAATATTAGATTTGGATGAGCAGTTCTTC; CDR3aa: CASSSIAGGILDLDEQFF; abundance: .; j_gene: TRBJ2-1; d_gene: TRBD2; v_gene: TRBV5-6; len: 18
CDR3nt: TGTGCCAGCAGCTTTCCTAGGGTCGGGACAGGGGGAGGAAGCACTGAAGCTTTCTTT; CDR3aa: CASSFPRVGTGGGSTEAFF; abundance: .; j_gene: TRBJ1-1; d_gene: TRBD1; v_gene: TRBV7-9; len: 19